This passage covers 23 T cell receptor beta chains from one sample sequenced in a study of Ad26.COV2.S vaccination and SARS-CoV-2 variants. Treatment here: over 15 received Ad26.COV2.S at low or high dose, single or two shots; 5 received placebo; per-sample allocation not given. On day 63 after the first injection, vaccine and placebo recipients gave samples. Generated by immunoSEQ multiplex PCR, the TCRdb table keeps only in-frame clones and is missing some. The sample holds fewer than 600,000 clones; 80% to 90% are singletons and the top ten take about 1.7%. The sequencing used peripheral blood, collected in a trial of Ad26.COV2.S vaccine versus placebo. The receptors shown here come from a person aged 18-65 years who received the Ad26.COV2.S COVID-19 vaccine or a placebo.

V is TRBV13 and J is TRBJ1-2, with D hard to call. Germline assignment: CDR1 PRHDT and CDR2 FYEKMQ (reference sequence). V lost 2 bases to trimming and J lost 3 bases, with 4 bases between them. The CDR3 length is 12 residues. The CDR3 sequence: CASSLLHYGYTF. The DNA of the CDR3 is TGTGCCAGCAGCTTACTGCACTATGGCTACACCTTC.

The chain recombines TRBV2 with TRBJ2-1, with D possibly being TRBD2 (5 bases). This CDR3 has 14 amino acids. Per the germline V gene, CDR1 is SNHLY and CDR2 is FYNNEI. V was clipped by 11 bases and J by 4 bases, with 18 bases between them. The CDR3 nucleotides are TGTGCCGGTTCGGACTTCCCCGGTTACAATGAGCAGTTCTTC. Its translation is CAGSDFPGYNEQFF.

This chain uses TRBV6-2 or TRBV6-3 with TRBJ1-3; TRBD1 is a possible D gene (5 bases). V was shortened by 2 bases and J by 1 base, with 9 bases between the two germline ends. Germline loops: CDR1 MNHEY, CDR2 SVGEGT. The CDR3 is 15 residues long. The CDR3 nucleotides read TGTGCCAGCAGTTACCGTCGGGGGTCTGGAAACACCATATATTTT. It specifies CASSYRRGSGNTIYF.

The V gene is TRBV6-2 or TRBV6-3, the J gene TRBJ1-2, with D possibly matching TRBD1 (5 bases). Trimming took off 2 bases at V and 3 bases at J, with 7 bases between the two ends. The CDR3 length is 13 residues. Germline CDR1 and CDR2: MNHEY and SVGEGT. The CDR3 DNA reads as TGTGCCAGCAGTTACGAGGGGCACTATGGCTACACCTTC. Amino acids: CASSYEGHYGYTF.

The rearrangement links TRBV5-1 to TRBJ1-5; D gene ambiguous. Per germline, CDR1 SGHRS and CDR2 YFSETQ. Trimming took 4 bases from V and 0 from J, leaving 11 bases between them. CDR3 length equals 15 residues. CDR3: CASSPDGYSNQPQHF. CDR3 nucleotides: TGCGCCAGCAGCCCGGACGGGTATAGCAATCAGCCCCAGCATTTT.

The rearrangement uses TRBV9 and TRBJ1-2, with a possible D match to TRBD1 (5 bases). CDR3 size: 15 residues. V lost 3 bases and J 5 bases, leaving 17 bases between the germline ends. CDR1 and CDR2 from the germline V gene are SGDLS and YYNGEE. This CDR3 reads CASSATIAGAYGYTF. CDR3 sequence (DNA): TGTGCCAGCAGCGCAACCATTGCCGGGGCGTATGGCTACACCTTC. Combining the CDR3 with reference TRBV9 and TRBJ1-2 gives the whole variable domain DSGVTQTPKHLITATGQRVTLRCSPRSGDLSVYWYQQSLDQGLQFLIQYYNGEERAKGNILERFSAQQFPDLHSELNLSSLELGDSALYFCASSATIAGAYGYTFGSGTRLTVV.

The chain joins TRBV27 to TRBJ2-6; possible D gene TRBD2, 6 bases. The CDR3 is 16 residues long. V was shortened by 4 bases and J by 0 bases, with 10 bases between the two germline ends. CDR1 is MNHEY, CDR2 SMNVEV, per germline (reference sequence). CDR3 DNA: TGTGCCAGCAGTTCCCGGAGGGGCTCTGGGGCCAACGTCCTGACTTTC. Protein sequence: CASSSRRGSGANVLTF.

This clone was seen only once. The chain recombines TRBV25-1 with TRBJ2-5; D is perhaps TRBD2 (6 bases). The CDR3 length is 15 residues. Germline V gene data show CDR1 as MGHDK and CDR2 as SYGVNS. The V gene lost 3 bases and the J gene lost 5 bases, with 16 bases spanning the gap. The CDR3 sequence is CASSDGSNDAETQYF. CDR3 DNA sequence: TGTGCCAGCAGTGACGGGAGTAACGACGCGGAGACCCAGTACTTC. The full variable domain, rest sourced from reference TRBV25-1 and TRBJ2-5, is EADIYQTPRYLVIGTGKKITLECSQTMGHDKMYWYQQDPGMELHLIHYSYGVNSTEKGDLSSESTVSRIRTEHFPLTLESARPSHTSQYLCASSDGSNDAETQYFGPGTRLLVL.

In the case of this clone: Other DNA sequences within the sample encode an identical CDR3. CDR3 coding DNA: TGCGCCAGCAGCTTGGAGGGTTCACCCCTCCACTTT. As protein: CASSLEGSPLHF. This chain links TRBV5-1 with TRBJ1-6; no clear D gene. The V gene's germline CDR1 is SGHRS and CDR2 YFSETQ. The CDR3 loop spans 12 amino acids. V shed 0 bases and J shed 9 bases, with 4 bases lying between them.

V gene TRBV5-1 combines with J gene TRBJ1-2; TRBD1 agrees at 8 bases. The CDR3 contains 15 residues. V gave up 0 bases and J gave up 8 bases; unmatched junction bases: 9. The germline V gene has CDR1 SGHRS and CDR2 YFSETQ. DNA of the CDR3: TGCGCCAGCAGCTTGGACGGGACAGGCCTGGGAGGCTACACCTTC. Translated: CASSLDGTGLGGYTF.

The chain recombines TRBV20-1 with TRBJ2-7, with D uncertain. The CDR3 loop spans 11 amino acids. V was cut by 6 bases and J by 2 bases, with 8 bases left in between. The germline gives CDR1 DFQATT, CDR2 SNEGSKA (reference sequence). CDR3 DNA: TGCAGTGCCCTCGTCGCCTACGAGCAGTACTTC. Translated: CSALVAYEQYF.

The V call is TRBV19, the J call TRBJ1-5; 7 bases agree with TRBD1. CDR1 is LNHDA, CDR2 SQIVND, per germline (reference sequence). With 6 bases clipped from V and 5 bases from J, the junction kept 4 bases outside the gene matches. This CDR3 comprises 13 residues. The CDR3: CASSYRGDQPQHF. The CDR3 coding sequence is TGTGCCAGTAGCTACAGGGGTGATCAGCCCCAGCATTTT.

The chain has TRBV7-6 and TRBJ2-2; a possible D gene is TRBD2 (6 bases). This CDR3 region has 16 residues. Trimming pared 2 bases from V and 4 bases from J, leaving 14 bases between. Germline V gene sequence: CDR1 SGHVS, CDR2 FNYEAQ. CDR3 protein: CASSLWRGCSTGELFF. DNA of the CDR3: TGTGCCAGCAGCTTATGGCGGGGTTGTAGCACCGGGGAGCTGTTTTTT. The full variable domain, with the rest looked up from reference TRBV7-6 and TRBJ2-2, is GAGVSQSPRYKVTKRGQDVALRCDPISGHVSLYWYRQALGQGPEFLTYFNYEAQQDKSGLPNDRFSAERPEGSISTLTIQRTEQRDSAMYRCASSLWRGCSTGELFFGEGSRLTVL.

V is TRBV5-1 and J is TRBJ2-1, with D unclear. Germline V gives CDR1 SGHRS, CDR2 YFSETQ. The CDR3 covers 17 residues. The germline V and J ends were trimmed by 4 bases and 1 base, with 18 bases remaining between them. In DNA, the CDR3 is TGCGCCAGCAGCCCGAACCAAAGGCGGATATCCTACAATGAGCAGTTCTTC. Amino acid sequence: CASSPNQRRISYNEQFF.

This chain's CDR3 is CASRQLAGGLNEQFF. The CDR3 DNA follows: TGTGCCAGCAGGCAACTAGCGGGAGGGCTCAATGAGCAGTTCTTC. V and J are TRBV28 and TRBJ2-1; 13 nucleotides line up with TRBD2. Per the germline V gene, CDR1 is MDHEN and CDR2 is SYDVKM. This CDR3 is 15 amino acids long. Trimming at V came to 6 bases and at J to 6 bases, leaving 5 bases not matched to a gene. The complete variable domain, with remaining parts taken from reference TRBV28 and TRBJ2-1, reads DVKVTQSSRYLVKRTGEKVFLECVQDMDHENMFWYRQDPGLGLRLIYFSYDVKMKEKGDIPEGYSVSREKKERFSLILESASTNQTSMYLCASRQLAGGLNEQFFGPGTRLTVL.

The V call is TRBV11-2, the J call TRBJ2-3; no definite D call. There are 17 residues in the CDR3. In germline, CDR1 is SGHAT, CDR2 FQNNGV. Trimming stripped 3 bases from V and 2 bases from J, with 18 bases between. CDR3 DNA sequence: TGTGCCAGCAGCTTGGTACCGAGACTCTCCTACACAGATACGCAGTATTTT. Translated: CASSLVPRLSYTDTQYF.

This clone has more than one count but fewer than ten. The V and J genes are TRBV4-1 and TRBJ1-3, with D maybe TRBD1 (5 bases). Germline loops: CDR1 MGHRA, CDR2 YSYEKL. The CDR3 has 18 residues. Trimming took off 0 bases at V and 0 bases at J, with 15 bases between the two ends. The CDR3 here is CASSQDGVRGSSGNTIYF. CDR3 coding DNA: TGCGCCAGCAGCCAAGATGGGGTTCGGGGCAGCTCTGGAAACACCATATATTTT.

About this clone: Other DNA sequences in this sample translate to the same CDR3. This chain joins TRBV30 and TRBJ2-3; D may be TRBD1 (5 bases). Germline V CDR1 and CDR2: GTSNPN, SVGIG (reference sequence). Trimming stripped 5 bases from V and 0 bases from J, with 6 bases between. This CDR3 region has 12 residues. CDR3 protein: CAWDSSTDTQYF. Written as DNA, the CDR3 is TGTGCCTGGGACAGTAGCACAGATACGCAGTATTTT.

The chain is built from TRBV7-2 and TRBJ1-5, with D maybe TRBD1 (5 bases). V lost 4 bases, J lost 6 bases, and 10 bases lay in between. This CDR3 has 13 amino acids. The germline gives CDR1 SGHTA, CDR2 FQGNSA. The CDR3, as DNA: TGTGCCAGCAGCTCAGACAGAATTCAGCCCCAGCATTTT. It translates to CASSSDRIQPQHF.

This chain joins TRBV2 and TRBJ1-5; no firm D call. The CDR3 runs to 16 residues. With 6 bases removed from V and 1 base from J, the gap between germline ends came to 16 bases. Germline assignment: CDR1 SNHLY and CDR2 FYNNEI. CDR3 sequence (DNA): TGTGCCAGCAGACGACGTGAAGGGCTCAGCAATCAGCCCCAGCATTTT. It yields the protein CASRRREGLSNQPQHF.

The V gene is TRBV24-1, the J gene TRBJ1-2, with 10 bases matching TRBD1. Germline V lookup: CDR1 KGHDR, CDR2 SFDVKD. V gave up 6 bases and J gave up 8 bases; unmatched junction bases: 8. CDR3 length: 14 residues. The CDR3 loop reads CATSHKDRGTGYTF. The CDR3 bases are TGTGCCACCAGTCACAAGGACAGGGGGACCGGCTACACCTTC.

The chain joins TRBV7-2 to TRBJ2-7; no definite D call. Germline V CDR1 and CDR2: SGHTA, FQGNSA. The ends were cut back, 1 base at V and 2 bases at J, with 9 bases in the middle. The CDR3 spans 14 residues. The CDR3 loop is CASSLGGSTYEQYF. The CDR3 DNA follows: TGTGCCAGCAGCTTAGGCGGCAGTACCTACGAGCAGTACTTC.

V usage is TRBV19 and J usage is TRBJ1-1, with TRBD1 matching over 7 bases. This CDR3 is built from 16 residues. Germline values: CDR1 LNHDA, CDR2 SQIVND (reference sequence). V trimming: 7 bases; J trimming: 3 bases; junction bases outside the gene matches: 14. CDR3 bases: TGTGCCAGTAAGAGAGGGGAGGGGGCCAAGGACACTGAAGCTTTCTTT. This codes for CASKRGEGAKDTEAFF. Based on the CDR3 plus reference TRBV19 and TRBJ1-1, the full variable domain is DGGITQSPKYLFRKEGQNVTLSCEQNLNHDAMYWYRQDPGQGLRLIYYSQIVNDFQKGDIAEGYSVSREKKESFPLTVTSAQKNPTAFYLCASKRGEGAKDTEAFFGQGTRLTVV.